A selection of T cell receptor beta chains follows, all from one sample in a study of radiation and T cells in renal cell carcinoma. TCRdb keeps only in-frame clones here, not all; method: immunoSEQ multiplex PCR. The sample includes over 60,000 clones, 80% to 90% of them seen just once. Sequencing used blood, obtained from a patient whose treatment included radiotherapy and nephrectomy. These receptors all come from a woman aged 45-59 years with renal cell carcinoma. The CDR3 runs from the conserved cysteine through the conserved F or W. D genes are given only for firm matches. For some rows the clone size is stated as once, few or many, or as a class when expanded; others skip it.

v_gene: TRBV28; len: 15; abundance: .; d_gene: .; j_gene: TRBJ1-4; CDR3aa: CASSPPAGPNEKLFF; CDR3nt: TGTGCCAGCAGCCCCCCCGCAGGCCCCAATGAAAAACTGTTTTTT
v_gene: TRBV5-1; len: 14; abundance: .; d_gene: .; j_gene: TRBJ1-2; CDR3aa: CASSLVAIEGGYTF; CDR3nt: TGCGCCAGCAGCTTGGTGGCCATTGAGGGAGGCTACACCTTC
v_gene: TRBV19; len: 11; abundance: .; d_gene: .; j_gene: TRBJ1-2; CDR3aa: CASSMGYGYTF; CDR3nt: TGTGCCAGTAGTATGGGGTATGGCTACACCTTC
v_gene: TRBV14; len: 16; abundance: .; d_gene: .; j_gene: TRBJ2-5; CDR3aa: CASSQGTEAPKETQYF; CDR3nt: TGTGCCAGCAGCCAAGGGACGGAAGCTCCTAAAGAGACCCAGTACTTC
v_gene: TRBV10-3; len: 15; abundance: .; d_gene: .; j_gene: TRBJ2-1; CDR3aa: CAISPPLDSYNEQFF; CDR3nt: TGTGCCATCAGTCCCCCCCTAGACTCCTACAATGAGCAGTTCTTC
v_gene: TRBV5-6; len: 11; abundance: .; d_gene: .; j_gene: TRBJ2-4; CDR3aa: CASSLKNIQYF; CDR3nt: TGTGCCAGCAGCCTTAAAAACATTCAGTACTTC
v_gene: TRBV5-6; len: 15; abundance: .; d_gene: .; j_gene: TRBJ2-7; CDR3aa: CASSSLASLIYEQYF; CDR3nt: TGTGCCAGCAGCTCCCTAGCAAGTCTCATCTACGAGCAGTACTTC
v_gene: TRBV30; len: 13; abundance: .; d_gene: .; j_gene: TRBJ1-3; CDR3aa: CAWGELYGNTIYF; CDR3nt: TGTGCCTGGGGGGAATTGTACGGAAACACCATATATTTT
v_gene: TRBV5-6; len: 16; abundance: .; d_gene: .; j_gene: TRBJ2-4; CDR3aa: CASSPPGIQAKNIQYF; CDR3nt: TGTGCCAGCAGCCCCCCGGGGATCCAGGCCAAAAACATTCAGTACTTC
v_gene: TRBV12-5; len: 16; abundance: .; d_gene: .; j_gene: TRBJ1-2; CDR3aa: CASGLALGGGNYGYTF; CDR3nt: TGTGCTAGTGGTTTGGCCCTGGGGGGGGGCAACTATGGCTACACCTTC
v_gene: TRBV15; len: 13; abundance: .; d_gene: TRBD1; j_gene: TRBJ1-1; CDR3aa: CATSRGTGSEAFF; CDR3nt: TGTGCCACCAGCAGAGGGACAGGGTCTGAAGCTTTCTTT
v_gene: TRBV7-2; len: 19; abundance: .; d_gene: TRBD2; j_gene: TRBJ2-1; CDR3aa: CASSTRFPTVAGGINEQFF; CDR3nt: TGTGCCAGCAGCACCCGGTTTCCAACAGTAGCGGGAGGGATTAATGAGCAGTTCTTC
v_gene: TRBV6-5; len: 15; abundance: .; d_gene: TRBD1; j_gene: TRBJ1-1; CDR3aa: CASSGRDRRGTEAFF; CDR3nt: TGTGCCAGCAGTGGGCGGGACAGGAGGGGGACTGAAGCTTTCTTT
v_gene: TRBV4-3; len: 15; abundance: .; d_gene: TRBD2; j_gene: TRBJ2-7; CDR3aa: CASSRGLAGLDEQYF; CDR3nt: TGCGCCAGCAGCCGAGGACTAGCGGGCCTCGACGAGCAGTACTTC
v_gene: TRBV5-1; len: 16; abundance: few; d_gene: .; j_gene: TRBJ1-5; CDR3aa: CASSPGPPNGNQPQHF; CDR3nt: TGCGCCAGCAGCCCGGGCCCCCCGAACGGCAATCAGCCCCAGCATTTT
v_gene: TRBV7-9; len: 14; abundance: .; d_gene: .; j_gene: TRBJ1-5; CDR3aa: CASSLVGNNQPQHF; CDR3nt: TGTGCCAGCAGCTTAGTAGGTAACAATCAGCCCCAGCATTTT
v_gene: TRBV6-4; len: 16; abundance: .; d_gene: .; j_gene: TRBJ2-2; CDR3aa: CASRSGTSANTGELFF; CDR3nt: TGTGCCAGCCGATCCGGGACATCGGCGAACACCGGGGAGCTGTTTTTT
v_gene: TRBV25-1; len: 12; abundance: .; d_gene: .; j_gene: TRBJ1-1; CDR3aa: CASSDSNTEAFF; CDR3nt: TGTGCCAGCAGTGACTCGAACACTGAAGCTTTCTTT
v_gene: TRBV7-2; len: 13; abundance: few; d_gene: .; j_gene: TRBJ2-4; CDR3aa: CASSFGPGGIQYF; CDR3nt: .
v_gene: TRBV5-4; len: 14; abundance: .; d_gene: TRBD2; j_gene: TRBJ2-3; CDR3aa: CASGTSGSTDTQYF; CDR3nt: TGTGCCAGCGGGACTAGCGGGAGCACAGATACGCAGTATTTT
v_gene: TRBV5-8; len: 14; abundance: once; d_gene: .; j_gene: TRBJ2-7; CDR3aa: CASSPRTLTYEQYF; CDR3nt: TGTGCCAGCAGCCCCCGGACACTCACCTACGAGCAGTACTTC
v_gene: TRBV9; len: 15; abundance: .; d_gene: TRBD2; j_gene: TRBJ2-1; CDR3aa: CASSVVPSGNNEQFF; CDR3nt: TGTGCCAGCAGCGTAGTTCCTAGCGGAAACAATGAGCAGTTCTTC
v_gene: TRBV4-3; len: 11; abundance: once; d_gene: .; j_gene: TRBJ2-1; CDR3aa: CASSSHNEQFF; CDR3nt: TGCGCCAGCAGCTCCCACAATGAGCAGTTCTTC
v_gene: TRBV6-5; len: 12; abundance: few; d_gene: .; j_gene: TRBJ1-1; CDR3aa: CASSRGNTEAFF; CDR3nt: TGTGCCAGCAGCAGGGGAAACACTGAAGCTTTCTTT
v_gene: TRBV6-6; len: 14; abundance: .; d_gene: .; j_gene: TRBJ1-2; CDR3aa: CASSYSREDYGYTF; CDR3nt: TGTGCCAGCAGTTACTCAAGGGAGGACTATGGCTACACCTTC